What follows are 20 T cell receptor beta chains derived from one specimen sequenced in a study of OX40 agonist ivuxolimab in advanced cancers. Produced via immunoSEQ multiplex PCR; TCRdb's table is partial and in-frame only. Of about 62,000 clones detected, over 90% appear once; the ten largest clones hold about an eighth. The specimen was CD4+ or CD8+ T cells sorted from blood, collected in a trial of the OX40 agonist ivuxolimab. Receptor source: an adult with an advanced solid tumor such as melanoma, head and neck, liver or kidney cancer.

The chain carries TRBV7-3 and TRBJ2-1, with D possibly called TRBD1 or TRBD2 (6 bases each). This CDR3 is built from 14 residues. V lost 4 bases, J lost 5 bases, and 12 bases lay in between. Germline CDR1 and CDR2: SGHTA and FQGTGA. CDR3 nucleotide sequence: TGTGCCAGCAGCTCCGCGGGACAAGACAATGAGCAGTTCTTC. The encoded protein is CASSSAGQDNEQFF.

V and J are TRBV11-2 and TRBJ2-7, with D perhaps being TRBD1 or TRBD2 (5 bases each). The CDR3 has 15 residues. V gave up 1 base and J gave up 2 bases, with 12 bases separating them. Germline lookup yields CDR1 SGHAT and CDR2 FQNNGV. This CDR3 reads CASSLAGTDTYEQYF. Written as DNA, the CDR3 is TGTGCCAGCAGCTTAGCAGGGACGGATACCTACGAGCAGTACTTC.

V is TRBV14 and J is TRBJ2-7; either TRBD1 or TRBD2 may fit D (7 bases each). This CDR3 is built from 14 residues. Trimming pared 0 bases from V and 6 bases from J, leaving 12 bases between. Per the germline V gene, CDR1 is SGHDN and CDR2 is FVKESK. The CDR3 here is CASSQDGRGGEQYF. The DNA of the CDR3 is TGTGCCAGCAGCCAAGATGGCAGGGGGGGCGAGCAGTACTTC.

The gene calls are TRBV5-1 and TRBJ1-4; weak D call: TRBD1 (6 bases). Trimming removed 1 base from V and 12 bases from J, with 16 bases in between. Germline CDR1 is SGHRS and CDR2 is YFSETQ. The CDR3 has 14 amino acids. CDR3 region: CASSLTRGADELFF. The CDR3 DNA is TGCGCCAGCAGCTTGACCCGGGGGGCGGACGAACTGTTTTTT.

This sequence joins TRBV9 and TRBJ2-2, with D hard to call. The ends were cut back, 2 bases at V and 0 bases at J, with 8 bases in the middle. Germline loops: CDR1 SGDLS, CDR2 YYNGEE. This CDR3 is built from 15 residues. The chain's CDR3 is CASSVVRANTGELFF. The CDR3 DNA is TGTGCCAGCAGCGTTGTTAGGGCGAACACCGGGGAGCTGTTTTTT.

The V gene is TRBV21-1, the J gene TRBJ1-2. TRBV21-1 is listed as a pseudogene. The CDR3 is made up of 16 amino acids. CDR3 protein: CASSKMRGRFSYGYTF. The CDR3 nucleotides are TGTGCCAGCAGCAAAATGAGGGGCAGATTTTCCTATGGCTACACCTTC.

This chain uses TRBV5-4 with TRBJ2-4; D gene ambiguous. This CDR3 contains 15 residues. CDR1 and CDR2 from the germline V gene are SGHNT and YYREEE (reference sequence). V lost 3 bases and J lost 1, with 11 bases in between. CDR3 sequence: CASSYLAGAKNIQYF. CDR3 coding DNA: TGTGCCAGCAGCTACCTCGCCGGGGCCAAAAACATTCAGTACTTC.

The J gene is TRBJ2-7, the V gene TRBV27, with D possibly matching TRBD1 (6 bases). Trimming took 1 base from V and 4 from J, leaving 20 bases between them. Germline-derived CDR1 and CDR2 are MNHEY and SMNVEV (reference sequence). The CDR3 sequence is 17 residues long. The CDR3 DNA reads TGTGCCAGCAGTTTATTCTCGGCCAGGGGAAGAAGGTACGAGCAGTACTTC. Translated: CASSLFSARGRRYEQYF.

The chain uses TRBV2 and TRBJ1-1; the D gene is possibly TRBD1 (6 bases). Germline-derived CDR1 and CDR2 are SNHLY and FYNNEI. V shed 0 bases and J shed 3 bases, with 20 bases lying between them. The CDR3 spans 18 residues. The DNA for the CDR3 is TGTGCCAGCAGTGAAGCTCCTCTAAGGGGGGTTCCGGACACTGAAGCTTTCTTT. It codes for CASSEAPLRGVPDTEAFF.

DNA for the CDR3: TGTGCTAGTGGTTTGGTACAAGGGCTAGCGGGGGGGTGGAGCACAGATACGCAGTATTTT. As protein: CASGLVQGLAGGWSTDTQYF. The chain joins TRBV12-5 to TRBJ2-3; 12 nucleotides agree with TRBD2. V was clipped by 0 bases and J by 0 bases; unmatched bases: 10. Germline CDR1 is LGHNT and CDR2 is FRNRAP. The CDR3 runs 20 residues.

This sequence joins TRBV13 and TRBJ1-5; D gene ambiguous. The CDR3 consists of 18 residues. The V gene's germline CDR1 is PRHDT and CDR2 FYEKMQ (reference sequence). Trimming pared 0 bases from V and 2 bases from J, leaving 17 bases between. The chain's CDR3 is CASSLGVNLAGGNQPQHF. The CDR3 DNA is TGTGCCAGCAGCTTAGGGGTAAACTTGGCGGGCGGCAATCAGCCCCAGCATTTT.

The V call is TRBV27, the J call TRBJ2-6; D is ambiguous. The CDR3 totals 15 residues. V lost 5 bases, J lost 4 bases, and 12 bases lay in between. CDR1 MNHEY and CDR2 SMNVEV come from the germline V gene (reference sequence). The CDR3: CASSPQWEGANVLTF. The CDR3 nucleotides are TGTGCCAGCAGTCCTCAGTGGGAAGGGGCCAACGTCCTGACTTTC.

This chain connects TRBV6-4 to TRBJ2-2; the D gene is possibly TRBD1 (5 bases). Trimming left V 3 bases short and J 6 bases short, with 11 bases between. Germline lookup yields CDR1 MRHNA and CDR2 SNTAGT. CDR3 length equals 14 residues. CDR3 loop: CASSETEDPGELFF. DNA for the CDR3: TGTGCCAGCAGTGAGACAGAAGACCCCGGGGAGCTGTTTTTT.

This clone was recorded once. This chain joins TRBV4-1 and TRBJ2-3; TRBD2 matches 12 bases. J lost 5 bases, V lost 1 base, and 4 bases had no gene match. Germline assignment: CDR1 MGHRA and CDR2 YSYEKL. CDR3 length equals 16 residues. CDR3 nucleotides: TGCGCCAGCAGCCAAGTTCTAGCGGGGGGGCAAGATACGCAGTATTTT. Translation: CASSQVLAGGQDTQYF.

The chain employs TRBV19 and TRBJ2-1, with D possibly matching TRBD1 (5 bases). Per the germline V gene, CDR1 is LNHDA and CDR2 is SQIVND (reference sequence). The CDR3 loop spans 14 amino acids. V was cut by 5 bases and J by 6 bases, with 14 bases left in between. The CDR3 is CASSLAGNGNEQFF. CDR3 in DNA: TGTGCCAGTAGTTTAGCAGGGAATGGCAATGAGCAGTTCTTC.

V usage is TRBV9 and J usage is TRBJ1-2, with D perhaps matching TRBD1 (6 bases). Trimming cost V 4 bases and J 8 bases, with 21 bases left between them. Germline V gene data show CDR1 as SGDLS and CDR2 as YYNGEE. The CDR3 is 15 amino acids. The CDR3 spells CASSPGGGPGGGYTF. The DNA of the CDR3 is TGTGCCAGCAGCCCCGGAGGGGGGCCCGGAGGAGGCTACACCTTC.

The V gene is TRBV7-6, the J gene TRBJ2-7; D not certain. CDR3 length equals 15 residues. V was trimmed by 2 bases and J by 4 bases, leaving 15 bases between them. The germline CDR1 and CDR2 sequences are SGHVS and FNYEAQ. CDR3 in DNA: TGTGCCAGCAGCTTAAGTGACTCCTACATTTACGAGCAGTACTTC. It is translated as CASSLSDSYIYEQYF.

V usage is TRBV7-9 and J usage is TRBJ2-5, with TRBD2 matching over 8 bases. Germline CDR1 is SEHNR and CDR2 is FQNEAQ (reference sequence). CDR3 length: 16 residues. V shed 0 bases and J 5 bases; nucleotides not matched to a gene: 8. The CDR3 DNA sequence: TGTGCCAGCAGCTTAGCGGTACTAGCGGCGGGGGAGACCCAGTACTTC. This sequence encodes CASSLAVLAAGETQYF.

CDR3 residues: CASSRTGTEAFF. Here the CDR3 DNA reads TGCGCCAGCAGCCGGACAGGAACTGAAGCTTTCTTT. The chain couples TRBV4-1 to TRBJ1-1; 7 bases align to TRBD1. The CDR3 spans 12 residues. The junction had 1 base not matched to a gene; V was cut back by 4 bases and J by 5 bases. Germline V gives CDR1 MGHRA, CDR2 YSYEKL.

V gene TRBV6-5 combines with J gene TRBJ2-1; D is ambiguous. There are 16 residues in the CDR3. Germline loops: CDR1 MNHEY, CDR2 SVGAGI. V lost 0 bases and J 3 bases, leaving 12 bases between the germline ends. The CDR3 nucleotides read TGTGCCAGCAGTTACTCGTCCCAACTGTTCTACAATGAGCAGTTCTTC. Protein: CASSYSSQLFYNEQFF.